The sequence of this TCR beta chain was determined in a study of T cells expressing NK-cell markers. Study-wide context: Researchers got TCR beta repertoires out of sorted CD3+CD56+NKG2C+, CD3+CD56+NKG2C- and CD3+CD56-NKG2C+ T cells.

This CDR3 is built from 14 residues. 5'RACE template switching with UMIs generated TCR beta cDNA. Reanalyzing the 5' RACE reads, TCRdb keeps one entry per CDR3 protein, without DNA. The data include 200,000 to 300,000 distinct CDR3 sequences; the top ten clones carry 3.5% to 5%. In the case of this clonotype: Its target is unknown.

Study observations and caveats: For a handful of donors, these clonotypes were likewise the leading ones in the CD3+CD56-NKG2C+ fraction.

The genes are TRBV12-3 or TRBV12-4 and TRBJ1-4; TCRdb picks TRBD1, but there is no DNA to check that call. The sample was blood T cells: a sorted CD56 or NKG2C T cell subset, CD4+ or CD8+ T cells, or bulk PBMC T cells (not recorded which). The receptor was derived from a woman between 18 and 69 years old in good health. The CDR3 loop is CASRRDRSYEKLFF.